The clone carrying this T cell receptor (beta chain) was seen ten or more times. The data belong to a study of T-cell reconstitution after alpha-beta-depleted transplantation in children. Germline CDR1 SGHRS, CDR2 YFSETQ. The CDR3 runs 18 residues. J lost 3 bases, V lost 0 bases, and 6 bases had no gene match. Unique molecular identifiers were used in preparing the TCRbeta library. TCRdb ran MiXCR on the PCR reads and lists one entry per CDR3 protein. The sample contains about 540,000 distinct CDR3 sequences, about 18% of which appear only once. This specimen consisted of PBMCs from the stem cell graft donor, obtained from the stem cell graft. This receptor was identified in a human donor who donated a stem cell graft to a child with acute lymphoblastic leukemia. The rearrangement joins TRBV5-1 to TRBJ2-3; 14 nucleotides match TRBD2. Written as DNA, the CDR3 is TGCGCCAGCAGCTTGGAAGGGACTAGCGGGAGTAGGACAGATACGCAGTATTTT. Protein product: CASSLEGTSGSRTDTQYF.